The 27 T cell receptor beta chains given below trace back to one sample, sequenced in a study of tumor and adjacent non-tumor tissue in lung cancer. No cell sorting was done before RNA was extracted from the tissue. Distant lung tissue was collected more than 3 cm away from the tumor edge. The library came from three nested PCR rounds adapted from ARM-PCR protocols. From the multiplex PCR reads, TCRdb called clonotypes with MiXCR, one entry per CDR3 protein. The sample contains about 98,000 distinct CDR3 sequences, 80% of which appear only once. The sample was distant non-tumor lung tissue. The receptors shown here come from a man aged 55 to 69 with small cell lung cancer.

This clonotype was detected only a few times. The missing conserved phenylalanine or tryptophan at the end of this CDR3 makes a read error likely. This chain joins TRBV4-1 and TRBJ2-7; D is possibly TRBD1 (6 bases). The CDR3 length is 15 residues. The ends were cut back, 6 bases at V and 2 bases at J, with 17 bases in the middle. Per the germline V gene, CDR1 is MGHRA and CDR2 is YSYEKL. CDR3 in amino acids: CASRGGISGTYEQYL. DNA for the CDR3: TGCGCCAGCAGAGGGGGAATCAGCGGTACCTACGAGCAGTACTTA.

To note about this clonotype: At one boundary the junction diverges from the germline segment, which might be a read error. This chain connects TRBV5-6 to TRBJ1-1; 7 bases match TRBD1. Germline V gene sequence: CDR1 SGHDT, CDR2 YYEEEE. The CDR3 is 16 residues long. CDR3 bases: TGTACCAGCGGCGTGGCCTCCGGGACAGCGAACACTGAAGCTTTCTTT. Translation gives CTSGVASGTANTEAFF. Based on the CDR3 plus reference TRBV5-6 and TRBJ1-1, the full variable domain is DAGVTQSPTHLIKTRGQQVTLRCSPKSGHDTVSWYQQALGQGPQFIFQYYEEEERQRGNFPDRFSGHQFPNYSSELNVNALLLGDSALYLCTSGVASGTANTEAFFGQGTRLTVV.

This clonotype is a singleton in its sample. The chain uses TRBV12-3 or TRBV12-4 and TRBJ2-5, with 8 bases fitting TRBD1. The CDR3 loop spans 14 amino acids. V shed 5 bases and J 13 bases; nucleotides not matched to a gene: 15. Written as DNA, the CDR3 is TGTGCCAGCAGTATAATGGACAGGGAAGAGACTCGGTACTTC. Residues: CASSIMDREETRYF.

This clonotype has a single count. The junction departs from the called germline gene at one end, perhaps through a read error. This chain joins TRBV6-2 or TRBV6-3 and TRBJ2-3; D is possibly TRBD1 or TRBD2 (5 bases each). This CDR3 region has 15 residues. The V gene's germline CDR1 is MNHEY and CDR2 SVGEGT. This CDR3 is CAAFPRGIETDTKYF. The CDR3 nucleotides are TGTGCCGCCTTCCCCCGGGGTATCGAGACAGATACGAAGTATTTT.

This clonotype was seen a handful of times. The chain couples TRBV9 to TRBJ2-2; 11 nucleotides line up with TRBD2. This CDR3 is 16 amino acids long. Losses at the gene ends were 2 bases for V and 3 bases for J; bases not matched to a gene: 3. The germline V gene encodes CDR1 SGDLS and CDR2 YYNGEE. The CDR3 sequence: CASSVLAGGDTGELFF. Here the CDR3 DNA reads TGTGCCAGCAGCGTCCTAGCGGGAGGAGACACCGGGGAGCTGTTTTTT. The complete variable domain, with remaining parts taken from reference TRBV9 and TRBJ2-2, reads DSGVTQTPKHLITATGQRVTLRCSPRSGDLSVYWYQQSLDQGLQFLIQYYNGEERAKGNILERFSAQQFPDLHSELNLSSLELGDSALYFCASSVLAGGDTGELFFGEGSRLTVL.

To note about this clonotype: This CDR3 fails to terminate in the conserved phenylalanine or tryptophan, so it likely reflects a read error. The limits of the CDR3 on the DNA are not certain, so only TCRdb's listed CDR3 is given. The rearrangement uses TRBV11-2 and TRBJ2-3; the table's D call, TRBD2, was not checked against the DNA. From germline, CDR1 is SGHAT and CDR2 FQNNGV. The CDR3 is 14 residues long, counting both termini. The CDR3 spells CASSLMGGADTQYC.

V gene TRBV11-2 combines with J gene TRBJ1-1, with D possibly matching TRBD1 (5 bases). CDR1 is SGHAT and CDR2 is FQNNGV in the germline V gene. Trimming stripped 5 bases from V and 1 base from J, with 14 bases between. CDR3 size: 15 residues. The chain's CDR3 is CASSAWGVRNTEAFF. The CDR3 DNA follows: TGTGCCAGCAGCGCTTGGGGGGTGAGGAACACTGAAGCTTTCTTT.

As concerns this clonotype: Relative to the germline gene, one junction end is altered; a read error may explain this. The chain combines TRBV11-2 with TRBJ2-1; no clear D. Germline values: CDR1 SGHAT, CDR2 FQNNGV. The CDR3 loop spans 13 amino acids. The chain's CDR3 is CANSFVGNAEEFF. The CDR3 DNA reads TGTGCCAACAGCTTTGTTGGTAACGCTGAGGAGTTCTTC.

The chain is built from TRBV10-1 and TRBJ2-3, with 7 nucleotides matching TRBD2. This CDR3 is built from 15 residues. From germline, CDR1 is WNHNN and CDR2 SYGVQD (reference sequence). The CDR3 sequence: CYSSEAGRTPDTQYF. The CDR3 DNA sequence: TGCTACAGCAGTGAAGCCGGGAGGACCCCAGATACGCAGTATTTT.

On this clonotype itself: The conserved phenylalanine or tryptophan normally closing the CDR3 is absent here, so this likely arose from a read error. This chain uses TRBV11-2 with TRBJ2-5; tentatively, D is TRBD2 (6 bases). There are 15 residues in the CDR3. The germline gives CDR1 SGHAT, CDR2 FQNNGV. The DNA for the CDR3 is TGTGTCAGCAGCTTAGGGGCGGGACACCAAGAGACCCAGTACCTC. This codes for CVSSLGAGHQETQYL.

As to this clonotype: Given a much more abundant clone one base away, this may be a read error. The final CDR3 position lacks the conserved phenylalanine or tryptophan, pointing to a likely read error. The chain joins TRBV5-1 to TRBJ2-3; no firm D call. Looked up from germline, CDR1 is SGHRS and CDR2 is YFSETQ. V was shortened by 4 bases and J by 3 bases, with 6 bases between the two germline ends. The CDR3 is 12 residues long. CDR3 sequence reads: CASSPMTDTQYC. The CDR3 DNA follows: TGCGCCAGCAGCCCCATGACAGATACGCAGTATTGT.

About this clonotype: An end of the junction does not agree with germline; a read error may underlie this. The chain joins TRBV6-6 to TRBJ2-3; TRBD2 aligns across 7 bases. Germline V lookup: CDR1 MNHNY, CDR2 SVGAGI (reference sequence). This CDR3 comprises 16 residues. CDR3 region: CSSSPGLAENSDTQYF. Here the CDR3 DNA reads TGTTCCAGCAGCCCCGGGCTAGCGGAAAACTCAGATACGCAGTATTTT.

CDR3 amino acids: CASSENFNTVTQYF. The CDR3 DNA reads as TGTGCCAGCTCGGAGAACTTTAACACGGTTACGCAGTATTTT. The chain employs TRBV12-3 or TRBV12-4 and TRBJ2-3; D is ambiguous. V gave up 8 bases and J gave up 8 bases, with 20 bases separating them. The CDR3 contains 14 residues.

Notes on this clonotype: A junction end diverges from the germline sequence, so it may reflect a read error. The DNA for the CDR3 is TGTGCCAACAGCGGCGGGACCACCCGTGCAGGAAGCACTGAAGCCTTCTTT. It codes for CANSGGTTRAGSTEAFF. The chain joins TRBV6-1 to TRBJ1-1; tentative D call: TRBD1 (5 bases). Germline-derived CDR1 and CDR2 are MNHNS and SASEGT. The CDR3 contains 17 residues.

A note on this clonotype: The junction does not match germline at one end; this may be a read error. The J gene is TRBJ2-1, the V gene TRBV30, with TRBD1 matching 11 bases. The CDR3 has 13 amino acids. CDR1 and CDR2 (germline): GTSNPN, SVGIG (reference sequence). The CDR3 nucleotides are TGTGCTCGGGACAGGGGGTTTGGGATTGAGGAGTTCTTC. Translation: CARDRGFGIEEFF.

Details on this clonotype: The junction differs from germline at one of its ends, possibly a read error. The CDR3 sequence: CARIFSRSRNEQFF. The DNA for the CDR3 is TGTGCCAGGATCTTTAGCAGGAGTAGGAATGAGCAATTCTTC. The V gene is TRBV6-1, the J gene TRBJ2-1; D gene uncertain. The germline gives CDR1 MNHNS, CDR2 SASEGT. This CDR3 has 14 amino acids.

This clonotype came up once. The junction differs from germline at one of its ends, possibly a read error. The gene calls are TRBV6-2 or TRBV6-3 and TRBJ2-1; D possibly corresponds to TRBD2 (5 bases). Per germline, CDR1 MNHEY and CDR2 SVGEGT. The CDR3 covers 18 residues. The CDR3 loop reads CDSSYLLLTSGSYNEQFF. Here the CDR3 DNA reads TGTGACAGCAGTTACTTACTCCTGACAAGCGGAAGTTACAATGAGCAGTTCTTC.

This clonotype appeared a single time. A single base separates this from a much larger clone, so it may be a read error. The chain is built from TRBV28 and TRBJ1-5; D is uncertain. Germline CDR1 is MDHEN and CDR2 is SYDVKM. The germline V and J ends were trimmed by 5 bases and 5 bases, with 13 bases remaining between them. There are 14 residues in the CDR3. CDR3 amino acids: CASSPTLVDQPQHF. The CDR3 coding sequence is TGTGCCAGCAGTCCCACACTAGTGGATCAGCCCCAGCATTTT.

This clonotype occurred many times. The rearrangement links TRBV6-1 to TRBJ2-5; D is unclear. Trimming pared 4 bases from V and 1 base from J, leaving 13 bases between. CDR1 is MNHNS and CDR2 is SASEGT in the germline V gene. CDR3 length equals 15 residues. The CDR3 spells CASSGHFLPQETQYF. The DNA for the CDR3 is TGTGCCAGCAGTGGACACTTCCTACCCCAAGAGACCCAGTACTTC.

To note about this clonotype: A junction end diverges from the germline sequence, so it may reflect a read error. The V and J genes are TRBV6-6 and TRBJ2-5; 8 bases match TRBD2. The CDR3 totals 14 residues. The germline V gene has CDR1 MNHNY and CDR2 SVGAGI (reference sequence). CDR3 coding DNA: TGTGCCAGCAGGGGACTAGTGGGAGACGAGACCCAGTACTTT. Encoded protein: CASRGLVGDETQYF.

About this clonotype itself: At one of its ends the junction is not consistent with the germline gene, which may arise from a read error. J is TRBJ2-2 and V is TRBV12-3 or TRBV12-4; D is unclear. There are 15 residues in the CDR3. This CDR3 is CASSSQQKNTGELFF. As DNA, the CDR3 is TGTGCCAGCAGTTCCCAACAGAAGAACACGGGGGAGCTGTTTTTT.

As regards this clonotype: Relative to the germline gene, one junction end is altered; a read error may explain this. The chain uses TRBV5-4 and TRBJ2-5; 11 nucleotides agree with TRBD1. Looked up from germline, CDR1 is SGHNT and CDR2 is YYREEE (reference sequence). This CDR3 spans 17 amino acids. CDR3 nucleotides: TGTGCCAGCAGCTTGGCTTCCGGACAGGGGGCGGCAGAGACCCGGTACTTC. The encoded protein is CASSLASGQGAAETRYF. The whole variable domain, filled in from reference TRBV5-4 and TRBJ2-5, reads ETGVTQSPTHLIKTRGQQVTLRCSSQSGHNTVSWYQQALGQGPQFIFQYYREEENGRGNFPPRFSGLQFPNYSSELNVNALELDDSALYLCASSLASGQGAAETRYFGPGTRLLVL.

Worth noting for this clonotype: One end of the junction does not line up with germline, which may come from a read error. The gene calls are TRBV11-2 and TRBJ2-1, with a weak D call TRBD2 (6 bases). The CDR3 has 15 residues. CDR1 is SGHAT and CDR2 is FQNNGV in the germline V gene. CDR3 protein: CASNLLGRDHGVQFF. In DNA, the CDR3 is TGTGCTAGCAACTTACTGGGGCGGGATCACGGTGTGCAGTTCTTC.

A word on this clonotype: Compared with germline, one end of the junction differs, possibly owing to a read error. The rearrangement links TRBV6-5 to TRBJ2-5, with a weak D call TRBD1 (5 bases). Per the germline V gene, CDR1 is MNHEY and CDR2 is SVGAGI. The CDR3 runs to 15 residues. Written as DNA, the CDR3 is TGTGCAAGCACCCCCCTTGGGGCCCTTCGAGAGACCCAGTACTTC. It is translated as CASTPLGALRETQYF.

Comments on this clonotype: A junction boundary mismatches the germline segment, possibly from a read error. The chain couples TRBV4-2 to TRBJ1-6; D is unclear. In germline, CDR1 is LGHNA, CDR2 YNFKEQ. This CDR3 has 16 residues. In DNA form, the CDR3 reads TGTGGCAGCAGCCAAGTCATGATGGGTGTCAATTCACCCCTCCACTTT. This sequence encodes CGSSQVMMGVNSPLHF.

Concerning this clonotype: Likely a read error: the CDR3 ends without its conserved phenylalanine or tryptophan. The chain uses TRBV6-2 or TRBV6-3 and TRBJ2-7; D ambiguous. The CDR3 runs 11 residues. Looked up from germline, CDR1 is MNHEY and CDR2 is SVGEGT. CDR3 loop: CPSSQPGEQYS. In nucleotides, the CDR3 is TGTCCCAGCAGTCAACCTGGAGAGCAGTACTCC.

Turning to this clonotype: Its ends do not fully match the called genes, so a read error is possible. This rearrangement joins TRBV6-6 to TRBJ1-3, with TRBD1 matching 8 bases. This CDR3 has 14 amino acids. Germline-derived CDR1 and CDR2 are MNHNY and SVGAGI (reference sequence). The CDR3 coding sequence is TGTGCCGGCAGTTTCCGCGACAGGGGACACACCATATATTTT. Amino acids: CAGSFRDRGHTIYF.